One and the same sample provided the 5 T cell receptor beta chains below, sequenced in a study of graft-versus-host responses after intestinal transplantation. Using immunoSEQ multiplex PCR, the repertoire was profiled, and TCRdb retains in-frame clones only, with some absent. The sample gives some 25,000 clones, around 94% of which show up once; less than 1% is in the top ten. The sequencing here drew on PBMCs, taken roughly 29 days after intestinal transplant. Source of these receptors: a human patient who received an intestinal transplant, so some T cells may come from the graft donor.

V is TRBV21-1 and J is TRBJ1-5; the table's D call TRBD1 went unverified against the DNA. TRBV21-1 is described as a pseudogene. The CDR3 has 20 residues. CDR3 region: CASSKAQKEITGKFGQPQHF. In nucleotides, the CDR3 is TGTGCCAGCAGCAAAGCCCAGAAAGAAATCACAGGGAAGTTTGGTCAGCCCCAGCATTTT.

The CDR3 DNA follows: TGTGCCAGCAGTTTACAAAACTATGGCTACACCTTC. Its translation is CASSLQNYGYTF. The rearrangement uses TRBV28 and TRBJ1-2; unclear D gene. V lost 2 bases to trimming and J lost 2 bases, with 3 bases between them. Germline V gives CDR1 MDHEN, CDR2 SYDVKM. CDR3 length equals 12 residues.

This clone has just one count. The V call is TRBV19, the J call TRBJ2-7; TRBD1 is a possible D gene (6 bases). Per germline, CDR1 LNHDA and CDR2 SQIVND (reference sequence). The V end lost 4 bases, the J end lost 3 bases, and 10 bases lay between the germline ends. This CDR3 comprises 13 residues. CDR3 in amino acids: CASSTARGYEQYF. CDR3 in DNA: TGTGCCAGTAGTACGGCCAGGGGCTACGAGCAGTACTTC. The full variable domain, with the rest looked up from reference TRBV19 and TRBJ2-7, is DGGITQSPKYLFRKEGQNVTLSCEQNLNHDAMYWYRQDPGQGLRLIYYSQIVNDFQKGDIAEGYSVSREKKESFPLTVTSAQKNPTAFYLCASSTARGYEQYFGPGTRLTVT.

This sequence joins TRBV5-4 and TRBJ1-1; D is unclear. The CDR3 consists of 15 residues. Trimming removed 4 bases at V and 0 bases at J, with 13 bases between. Germline CDR1 is SGHNT and CDR2 is YYREEE (reference sequence). CDR3 amino acids: CASSPPGPLNTEAFF. The CDR3 region has the DNA TGTGCCAGCAGCCCACCAGGACCGCTGAACACTGAAGCTTTCTTT.

The V and J genes are TRBV6-5 and TRBJ2-7; 8 nucleotides match TRBD1. Germline CDR1 MNHEY, CDR2 SVGAGI. There are 13 residues in the CDR3. The trim removed 8 bases at V and 5 bases at J, leaving 8 bases unmatched. CDR3 sequence reads: CASGFRQGNEQYF. DNA for the CDR3: TGTGCCAGCGGCTTTAGACAGGGGAACGAGCAGTACTTC.